This entry lists 11 T cell receptor beta chains sequenced from one sample in a study of cytomegalovirus exposure and HLA in healthy donors. The PCR used 60 Vbeta and 13 Jbeta primers. This table comes from immunoSEQ multiplex PCR, and its TCRdb copy is limited to in-frame clones, with some not included. The sample carries 96,000 or so clones, 65% to 80% recorded once. Sequencing was performed on PBMCs. These receptor sequences come from a woman in her seventies in good health and CMV-seropositive.

The chain is built from TRBV5-5 and TRBJ2-7, with 8 bases lining up with TRBD2. CDR3 length equals 13 residues. The V gene end was trimmed by 3 bases and the J gene end by 4 bases; junction bases not matched to a gene: 3. Germline V gene data show CDR1 as SGHKS and CDR2 as YYEKEE (reference sequence). The chain's CDR3 is CASSSSSGYEQYF. In DNA form, the CDR3 reads TGTGCCAGCAGCTCCTCTAGCGGGTACGAGCAGTACTTC.

This clone was seen only a few times. The chain has TRBV5-1 and TRBJ2-7; 7 nucleotides match TRBD1. After removal of 0 bases from V and 5 bases from J, the junction contained 5 bases not matched to a gene. Germline assignment: CDR1 SGHRS and CDR2 YFSETQ. The CDR3 spans 14 residues. Here the CDR3 DNA reads TGCGCCAGCAGCTTGGTAGGGGGCGTCGACGAGCAGTACTTC. Translated, it gives CASSLVGGVDEQYF.

A single count supports this clone. This chain connects TRBV7-6 to TRBJ2-2, with a tentative D call TRBD1 (5 bases). Germline lookup yields CDR1 SGHVS and CDR2 FNYEAQ. V was trimmed by 5 bases and J by 5 bases, leaving 15 bases between them. The CDR3 contains 15 residues. CDR3 bases: TGTGCCAGCAGCCCCATGACAGATCCAACCGGGGAGCTGTTTTTT. It translates to CASSPMTDPTGELFF.

The sample holds a few counts of this clone. The chain recombines TRBV6-1 with TRBJ2-2; no clear D gene. Germline V lookup: CDR1 MNHNS, CDR2 SASEGT. The CDR3 totals 13 residues. V was trimmed by 4 bases and J by 4 bases, leaving 7 bases between them. The CDR3 DNA is TGTGCCAGCAGTGCGAGCGCCACCGGGGAGCTGTTTTTT. This translates into CASSASATGELFF.

V gene TRBV2 combines with J gene TRBJ2-3; 12 bases agree with TRBD2. This CDR3 has 14 residues. Germline CDR1 is SNHLY and CDR2 is FYNNEI. V was pared by 11 bases and J by 7 bases, with 10 bases of the junction left unmatched. CDR3 nucleotides: TGTGCCGGTGCGACTAGCGGGAGCAGCCATACGCAGTATTTT. Translation: CAGATSGSSHTQYF.

The V gene is TRBV27, the J gene TRBJ1-3; D is unclear. Looked up from germline, CDR1 is MNHEY and CDR2 is SMNVEV (reference sequence). This CDR3 is built from 13 residues. The V gene lost 4 bases and the J gene lost 4 bases, with 8 bases spanning the gap. The CDR3 loop reads CASSSGYGNTIYF. The CDR3 nucleotides read TGTGCCAGCAGTTCGGGTTACGGAAACACCATATATTTT.

This clone was observed a single time. The rearrangement uses TRBV6-5 and TRBJ1-1, with 7 nucleotides matching TRBD1. This CDR3 region has 14 residues. V dropped 4 bases and J dropped 4; count of bases not matched to a gene: 6. Germline CDR1 is MNHEY and CDR2 is SVGAGI. The CDR3 protein is CASSLRQGGTEAFF. In nucleotides, the CDR3 is TGTGCCAGCAGTTTACGACAGGGTGGCACTGAAGCTTTCTTT.

The chain has TRBV5-1 and TRBJ2-6, with 7 bases that match TRBD1. V lost 4 bases, J lost 0 bases, and 4 bases stayed unmatched. The CDR3 is 16 residues long. CDR1 and CDR2 (germline): SGHRS, YFSETQ. The CDR3 region is CASSTRQGSGANVLTF. DNA for the CDR3: TGCGCCAGCAGCACCCGACAGGGCTCTGGGGCCAACGTCCTGACTTTC.

This clone is a singleton in its sample. The rearrangement joins TRBV5-6 to TRBJ2-4; 8 nucleotides align to TRBD1. Germline V lookup: CDR1 SGHDT, CDR2 YYEEEE. The CDR3 covers 15 residues. Trimming at V came to 4 bases and at J to 3 bases, leaving 6 bases not matched to a gene. CDR3 DNA sequence: TGTGCCAGCAGCCTAAGGACAGGGTACAAAAACATTCAGTACTTC. Protein sequence: CASSLRTGYKNIQYF.

The chain combines TRBV4-2 with TRBJ2-1, with 8 positions matching TRBD2. The trim removed 1 base at V and 4 bases at J, leaving 6 bases unmatched. Germline V gene lookup returns CDR1 LGHNA and CDR2 YNFKEQ. This CDR3 has 16 residues. The DNA of the CDR3 is TGTGCCAGCAGCCAAGTCGGGGGGGGCCCTTACAATGAGCAGTTCTTC. As protein: CASSQVGGGPYNEQFF.

The chain recombines TRBV18 with TRBJ1-1, with D maybe TRBD1 (5 bases). This CDR3 has 15 amino acids. V was clipped by 3 bases and J by 7 bases, with 18 bases between them. Germline V CDR1 and CDR2: KGHSH, LQKENI. CDR3 region: CASSPGRGSPHEAFF. The CDR3 nucleotides are TGTGCCAGCTCACCGGGTAGGGGCTCCCCCCATGAAGCTTTCTTT.